The T cell receptor beta chain under discussion was sequenced for a study of Tregs in tolerant kidney transplant recipients. Whole-study context: Sorting of CD4+CD25+CD127- cells followed approximately three-day belatacept mixed lymphocyte reactions, sometimes with roughly five-day graft donor restimulation. Antibodies separated recipient from donor cells.

Data came from immunoSEQ multiplex PCR; TCRdb stores just in-frame clones and leaves some out. This sample has tens of thousands of clones; 70% to 85% occur once, and the top ten carry 2% to 2.5%. The study's findings and limits: The small number of patients limits these findings pending further validation.

There are a few counts of this clone. Its antigen is undetermined. The sequenced material came from Tregs from blood cultured with allogeneic cells. The TCR was taken from a human donor in good health.

The CDR3 loop reads CASSLGTAETQYF. CDR3 coding DNA: TGTGCCAGCAGCTTGGGGACTGCGGAGACCCAGTACTTC. V and J are TRBV5-6 and TRBJ2-5; tentatively, D is TRBD2 (5 bases). The V end was cut by 0 bases, the J end by 5 bases, with 8 bases between. Germline-derived CDR1 and CDR2 are SGHDT and YYEEEE. The CDR3 has 13 residues.